The rows below give T cell receptor beta chains drawn from one sample of a study of blood T cell repertoires in COVID-19. TCRdb's table, derived via immunoSEQ multiplex PCR, lists solely in-frame clones and lacks some. The sample records 110,000 to 150,000 clones, approximately 84% being singletons. The sequencing sample was made of peripheral blood. These receptors were taken from a woman older than 75 in a cohort sampled during active or convalescent COVID-19. CDR3s include the opening cysteine and the closing phenylalanine or tryptophan.

j_call	v_call	cdr3_aa
TRBJ1-2	TRBV2	CASSFVSNYGYTF
TRBJ1-1	TRBV2	CASKRVTEAFF
TRBJ2-2	TRBV7-9	CASSSGTSGYTGELFF
TRBJ2-4	TRBV12-3/TRBV12-4	CASRTGTGNIQYF
TRBJ1-5	TRBV19	CASSKGDISGNQPQHF
TRBJ2-1	TRBV7-3	CASSSTSGSNNEQFF
TRBJ2-1	TRBV6-6	CASSFGSSANNEQFF
TRBJ1-4	TRBV2	CASKEAVTNEKLFF
TRBJ2-1	TRBV24-1	CATSDLEGGALSGEQFF
TRBJ2-5	TRBV5-1	CASSLGPLSGTQYF
TRBJ2-3	TRBV4-1	CASSQGLIGQGVDTQYF
TRBJ2-2	TRBV4-1	CATALGTGEHTGELFF
TRBJ1-1	TRBV5-4	CASSLGGTGVGYAEAFF
TRBJ1-2	TRBV4-2	CASSQDLGGLNYGYTF
TRBJ2-7	TRBV4-1	CASSQPGQGAKSYEQYF
TRBJ2-1	TRBV9	CASSSSGGATNEQFF
TRBJ1-1	TRBV6-5	CASTAPREGRTEAFF
TRBJ1-2	TRBV18	CASSPQSPDSYGYTF
TRBJ1-2	TRBV19	CASSLQAGTGALANYGYTF
TRBJ2-1	TRBV3-1/TRBV3-2	CASSGSSYNEQFF
TRBJ2-2	TRBV5-1	CASSILLAGGTGELFF
TRBJ2-5	TRBV23-1	CASSQPGGQAAQETQYF
TRBJ2-3	TRBV3-1/TRBV3-2	CASSPEGADTQYF
TRBJ2-5	TRBV7-9	CASSWTSGQETQYF
TRBJ1-1	TRBV29-1	CSARTGSFTEAFF
TRBJ1-5	TRBV19	CASSDGTGNNHPQHF
TRBJ2-3	TRBV11-2	CASRLSGGAEDTQYF
TRBJ2-3	TRBV7-9	CASSWRRMDSSLWTDTQYF
TRBJ2-7	TRBV3-1/TRBV3-2	CASSQELAGEQYF
TRBJ1-2	TRBV11-2	CASSPGNHYGYTF
TRBJ2-7	TRBV6-5	CASSYSRAARDEQYF
TRBJ2-5	TRBV28	CASSFGGLETQYF
TRBJ2-5	TRBV5-4	CASTRPGSEYQETQYF
TRBJ2-6	TRBV7-8	CASSSRGSRTGANVLTF
TRBJ1-3	TRBV7-2	CASSSGTGILSSGNTIYF
TRBJ1-1	TRBV7-9	CASSLGQGMGEAFF
TRBJ1-3	TRBV30	CAWSGGNLGSTIYF
TRBJ2-3	TRBV3-1/TRBV3-2	CASSPGLAGDPTDTQYF
TRBJ2-5	TRBV2	CASSSGTSGGARYF
TRBJ2-1	TRBV5-5	CASSKTGGAPDEQFF
TRBJ1-6	TRBV7-9	CASSEGLHNSPLHF
TRBJ2-1	TRBV12-3/TRBV12-4	CASSPYRDLSQFF
TRBJ1-2	TRBV2	CASGTGGVGYTF
TRBJ2-2	TRBV11-2	CASSLRWSRTSGGQGELFF
TRBJ1-1	TRBV5-6	CASSLPGQDLNTEAFF
TRBJ2-1	TRBV9	CASSVGGWDEQFF
TRBJ1-3	TRBV7-2	CASSLGPLQLGSGNTIYF
TRBJ1-2	TRBV6-2/TRBV6-3	CASSSRDSAGYGYTF